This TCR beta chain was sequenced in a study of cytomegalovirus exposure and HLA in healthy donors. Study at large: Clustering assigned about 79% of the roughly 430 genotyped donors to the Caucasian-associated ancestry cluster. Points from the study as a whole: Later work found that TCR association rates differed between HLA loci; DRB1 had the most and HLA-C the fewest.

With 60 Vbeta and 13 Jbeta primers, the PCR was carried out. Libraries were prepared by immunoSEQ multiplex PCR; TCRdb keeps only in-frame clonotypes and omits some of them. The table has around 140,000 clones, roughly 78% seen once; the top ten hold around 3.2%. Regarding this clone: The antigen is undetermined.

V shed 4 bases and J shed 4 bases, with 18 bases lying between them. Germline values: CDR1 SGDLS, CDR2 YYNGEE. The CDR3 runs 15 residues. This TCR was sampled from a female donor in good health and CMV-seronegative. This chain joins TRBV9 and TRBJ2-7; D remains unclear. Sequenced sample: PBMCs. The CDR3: CASSPPGSPLYEQYF. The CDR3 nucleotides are TGTGCCAGCAGCCCCCCCGGGTCCCCCCTTTACGAGCAGTACTTC.